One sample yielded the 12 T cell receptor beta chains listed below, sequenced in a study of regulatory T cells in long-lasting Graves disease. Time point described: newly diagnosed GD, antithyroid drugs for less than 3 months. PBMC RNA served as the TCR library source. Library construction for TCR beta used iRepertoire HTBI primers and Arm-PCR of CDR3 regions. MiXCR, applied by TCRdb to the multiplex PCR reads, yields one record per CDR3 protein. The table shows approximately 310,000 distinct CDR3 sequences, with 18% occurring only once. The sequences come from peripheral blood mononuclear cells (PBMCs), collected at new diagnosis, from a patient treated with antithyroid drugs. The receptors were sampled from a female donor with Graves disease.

DNA of the CDR3: TGTGCCAGCAGCGCTCAGTCCCCAGGACAGCCACTAGCGGGGGACCAAGAGACCCAGTACTTC. This gives the protein CASSAQSPGQPLAGDQETQYF. The V and J genes are TRBV9 and TRBJ2-5, with TRBD2 identical over 11 bases. V was clipped by 3 bases and J by 0 bases; unmatched bases: 19. The length of the CDR3 is 21 residues. CDR1 and CDR2 (germline): SGDLS, YYNGEE.

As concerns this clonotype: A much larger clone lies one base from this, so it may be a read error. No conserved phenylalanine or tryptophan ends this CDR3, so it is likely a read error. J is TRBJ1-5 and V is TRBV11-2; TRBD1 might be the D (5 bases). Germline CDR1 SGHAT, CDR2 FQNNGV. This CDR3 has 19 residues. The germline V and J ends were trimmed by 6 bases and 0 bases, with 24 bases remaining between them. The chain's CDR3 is CASSEWWPGTPYSNQPQHS. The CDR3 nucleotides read TGTGCCAGCAGTGAATGGTGGCCAGGGACCCCGTATAGCAATCAGCCCCAGCATTCT.

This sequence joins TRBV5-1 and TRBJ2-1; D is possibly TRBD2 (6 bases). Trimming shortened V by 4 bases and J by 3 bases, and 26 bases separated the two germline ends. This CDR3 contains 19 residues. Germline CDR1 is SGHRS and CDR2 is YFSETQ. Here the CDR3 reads CASSTVPVAGTGNYNEQFF. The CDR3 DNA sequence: TGCGCCAGCAGCACGGTTCCGGTGGCTGGGACTGGAAACTACAATGAGCAGTTCTTC.

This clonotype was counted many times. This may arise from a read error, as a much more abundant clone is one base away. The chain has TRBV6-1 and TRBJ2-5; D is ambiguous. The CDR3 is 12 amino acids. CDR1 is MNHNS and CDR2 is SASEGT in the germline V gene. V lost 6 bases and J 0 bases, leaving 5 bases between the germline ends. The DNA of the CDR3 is TGTGCCAGCAGACGGTACCAAGAGACCCAGTACTTC. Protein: CASRRYQETQYF.

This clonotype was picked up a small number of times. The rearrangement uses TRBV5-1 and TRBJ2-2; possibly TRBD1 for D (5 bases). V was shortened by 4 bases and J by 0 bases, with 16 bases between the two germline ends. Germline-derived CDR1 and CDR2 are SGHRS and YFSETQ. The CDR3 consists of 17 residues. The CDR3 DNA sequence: TGCGCCAGCAGCCTATCGACAGACCAATCGAACACCGGGGAGCTGTTTTTT. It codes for CASSLSTDQSNTGELFF.

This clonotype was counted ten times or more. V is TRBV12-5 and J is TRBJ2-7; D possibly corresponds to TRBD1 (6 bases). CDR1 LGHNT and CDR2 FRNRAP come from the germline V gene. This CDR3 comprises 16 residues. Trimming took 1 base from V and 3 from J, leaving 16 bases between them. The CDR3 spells CASGLEVQGNFYEQYF. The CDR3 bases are TGTGCTAGTGGTTTGGAGGTGCAGGGGAATTTCTACGAGCAGTACTTC.

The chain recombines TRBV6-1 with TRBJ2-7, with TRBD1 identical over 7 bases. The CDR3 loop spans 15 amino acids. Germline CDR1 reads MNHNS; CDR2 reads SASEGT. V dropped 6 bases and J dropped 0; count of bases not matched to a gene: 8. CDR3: CASRVLRQGSYEQYF. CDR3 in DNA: TGTGCCAGCAGGGTTTTGCGACAGGGCTCCTACGAGCAGTACTTC.

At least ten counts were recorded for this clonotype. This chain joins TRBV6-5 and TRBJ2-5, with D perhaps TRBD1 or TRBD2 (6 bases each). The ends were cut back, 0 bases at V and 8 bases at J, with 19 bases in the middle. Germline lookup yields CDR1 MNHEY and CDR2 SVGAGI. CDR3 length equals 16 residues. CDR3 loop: CASSYSSGGRVPTQYF. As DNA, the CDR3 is TGTGCCAGCAGTTACTCTTCCGGGGGCCGCGTCCCCACCCAGTACTTC.

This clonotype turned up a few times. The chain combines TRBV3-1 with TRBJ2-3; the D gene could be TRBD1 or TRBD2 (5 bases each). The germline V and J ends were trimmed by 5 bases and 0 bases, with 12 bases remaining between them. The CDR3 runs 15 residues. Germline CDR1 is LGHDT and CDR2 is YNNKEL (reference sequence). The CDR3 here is CASSSLGASTDTQYF. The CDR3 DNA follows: TGTGCCAGCAGCTCCCTCGGGGCTAGCACAGATACGCAGTATTTT.

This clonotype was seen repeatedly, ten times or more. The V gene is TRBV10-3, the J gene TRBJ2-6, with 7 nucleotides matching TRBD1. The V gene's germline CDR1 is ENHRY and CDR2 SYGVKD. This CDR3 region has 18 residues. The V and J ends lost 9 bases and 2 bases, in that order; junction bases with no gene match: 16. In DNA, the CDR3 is TGTGCCATAAAAGTAGAGGACCAGGGGGAAACTGGGGCCAACGTCCTGACTTTC. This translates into CAIKVEDQGETGANVLTF.

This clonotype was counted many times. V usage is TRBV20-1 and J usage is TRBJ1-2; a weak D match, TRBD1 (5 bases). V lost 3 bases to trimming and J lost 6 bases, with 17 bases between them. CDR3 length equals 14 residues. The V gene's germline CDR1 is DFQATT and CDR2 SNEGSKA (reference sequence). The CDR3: CSASKAGSTNGYTF. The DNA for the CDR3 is TGCAGTGCTAGTAAGGCAGGGTCTACAAATGGCTACACCTTC.

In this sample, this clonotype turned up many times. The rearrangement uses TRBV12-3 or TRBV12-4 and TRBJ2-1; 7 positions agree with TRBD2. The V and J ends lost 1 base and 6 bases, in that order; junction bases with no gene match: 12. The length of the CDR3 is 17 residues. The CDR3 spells CASSLVGVGGPSNEQFF. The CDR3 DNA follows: TGTGCCAGCAGTTTAGTTGGAGTGGGAGGGCCGAGCAATGAGCAGTTCTTC.